Below, one TCR beta chain is given with its context. Its antigen is still unknown. The data are from a study of T cells in Graves' hyperthyroidism and ophthalmopathy. Study outcomes and limitations: The blood repertoire included most of the expanded thyroid clonotypes above 0.001.

The CDR3 covers 17 residues. Unmatched junction bases numbered 8, after V lost 5 bases and J lost 0 bases. CDR1 is SEHNR, CDR2 FQNEAQ, per germline (reference sequence). Diagnostic decisions used clinical symptoms, serum thyroxine and TRAb, thyroid ultrasound and orbital computed tomography. Researchers amplified the TCR beta CDR3 regions from RNA transcripts. The study used the HTBI primer set for a first-round RT-PCR of the TCR CDR3. TCRdb re-derived calls from the multiplex PCR reads in MiXCR, one entry per CDR3 protein. The sample shows over 250,000 distinct CDR3 sequences, approximately 23% of them seen only once.

The receptor was derived from a man aged 30-40 years with Graves' ophthalmopathy. The rearrangement links TRBV7-9 to TRBJ2-3; 10 nucleotides agree with TRBD2. Sequencing input: blood. The CDR3, as DNA: TGTGCCAGCAGCCCCCCCCTTAGCGGGGGGAGCACAGATACGCAGTATTTT. Translation: CASSPPLSGGSTDTQYF. The full variable domain, its missing parts supplied by reference TRBV7-9 and TRBJ2-3, is DTGVSQNPRHKITKRGQNVTFRCDPISEHNRLYWYRQTLGQGPEFLTYFQNEAQLEKSRLLSDRFSAERPKGSFSTLEIQRTEQGDSAMYLCASSPPLSGGSTDTQYFGPGTRLTVL.